The 4 T cell receptor beta chains listed next were all sequenced from one sample in a study of Ad26.COV2.S vaccination and SARS-CoV-2 variants. Only in-frame clones appear in the TCRdb table, and some are missing; sequencing was by immunoSEQ multiplex PCR. The sample holds about 370,000 clones, about 88% seen once. Treatment of the sample: over 15 received Ad26.COV2.S at low or high dose, single or two shots; 5 received placebo; per-sample allocation not given. The investigators took samples on day 63 after the first vaccine or placebo injection. The sequences come from peripheral blood, collected in a trial of Ad26.COV2.S vaccine versus placebo. The receptor set was obtained from a person between 18 and 60 years old who received the Ad26.COV2.S COVID-19 vaccine or a placebo.

This chain uses TRBV18 with TRBJ2-3; 7 nucleotides align to TRBD1. The CDR3 covers 15 residues. Germline V CDR1 and CDR2: KGHSH, LQKENI. The V gene end was trimmed by 1 base and the J gene end by 2 bases; junction bases not matched to a gene: 3. CDR3 bases: TGTGCCAGCTCACCACGAGGGGGCCCCACAGATACGCAGTATTTT. Encoded protein: CASSPRGGPTDTQYF.

DNA for the CDR3: TGTGCCAGCAGTTACTCAGTCTACGAGCAGTACTTC. It codes for CASSYSVYEQYF. The genes are TRBV6-6 and TRBJ2-7; D is ambiguous. Trimming took off 0 bases at V and 3 bases at J, with 3 bases between the two ends. Per the germline V gene, CDR1 is MNHNY and CDR2 is SVGAGI (reference sequence). This CDR3 has 12 amino acids.

With regard to this clone: Other DNA sequences from this sample encode an identical CDR3 as well. The chain is built from TRBV30 and TRBJ1-1; D gene uncertain. Germline V lookup: CDR1 GTSNPN, CDR2 SVGIG (reference sequence). Trimming left V 2 bases short and J 5 bases short, with 6 bases between. The CDR3 is 11 residues long. The CDR3 loop is CAWSPGTEAFF. The CDR3 coding sequence is TGTGCCTGGAGTCCAGGAACTGAAGCTTTCTTT.

This chain connects TRBV27 to TRBJ2-1; the match to TRBD1 covers 8 bases. V dropped 5 bases and J dropped 5; count of bases not matched to a gene: 11. CDR1 MNHEY and CDR2 SMNVEV come from the germline V gene (reference sequence). The CDR3 consists of 16 residues. The CDR3 sequence: CASSLGTGYGDNEQFF. For the CDR3, the DNA is TGTGCCAGCAGTCTAGGGACAGGCTACGGGGACAATGAGCAGTTCTTC.